The present entry profiles one T cell receptor beta chain with its context. Its specificity is unknown. Distinct nucleotide sequences in the sample also encode this CDR3. Sequencing used immunoSEQ multiplex PCR; TCRdb keeps in-frame clones, though not all of them. The sample records millions of clones, just over 90% being singletons. The data derive from a study of shared clonotypes between healthy human individuals. Study-wide findings and caveats: There were few donors, and this limited the genetic and exposure-history diversity represented.

Trimming took off 1 base at V and 4 bases at J, with 10 bases between the two ends. This CDR3 comprises 14 residues. The V gene's germline CDR1 is SGHAT and CDR2 FQNNGV. This sequence originates from a man between 18 and 35 years old in good health. Some clones in this sample may be carry-over from other donors' samples. The chain recombines TRBV11-2 with TRBJ1-2, with D possibly being TRBD1 (5 bases). Sequenced material: naive CD4+ T cells from PBMCs. Subset of the sample: CD45RA+ positively selected. In DNA form, the CDR3 reads TGTGCCAGCAGCTTAGGGCAGGGTGCCTATGGCTACACCTTC. The encoded protein is CASSLGQGAYGYTF.